These 14 T cell receptor beta chains were sequenced from one sample in a study of blood T cells in healthy people across ages. The use of a sample-barcoded 5' primer and a J-beta primer mix characterized a second PCR of roughly 7 to 12 cycles. TCRdb independently ran MiXCR on the 5' RACE reads; one entry per CDR3 protein. This table has 800,000 or so distinct CDR3 sequences, about 59% appearing once. Sequenced: blood. These receptors all stem from a man aged 30 to 39 in good health.

The gene calls are TRBV10-3 and TRBJ2-1; TRBD1 matches at 7 bases. The CDR3 runs to 14 residues. The germline V gene encodes CDR1 ENHRY and CDR2 SYGVKD. Germline trimming cut 11 bases from V and 1 base from J; bases unmatched to any gene: 8. This chain's CDR3 is CAASRDSSYNEQFF. The CDR3 DNA follows: TGTGCCGCGTCCCGGGACAGTTCCTACAATGAGCAGTTCTTC.

CDR3 DNA: TGTGCCAGCATCGTGCGGGGGGGCGCCTACAATGAGCAGTTCTTC. It specifies CASIVRGGAYNEQFF. This chain uses TRBV13 with TRBJ2-1; 9 positions agree with TRBD2. Germline loops: CDR1 PRHDT, CDR2 FYEKMQ (reference sequence). Trimming took 7 bases from V and 2 from J; bases not matched to a gene: 6. CDR3 length: 15 amino acids.

The V call is TRBV20-1, the J call TRBJ2-3; possible D gene TRBD2, 5 bases. V was clipped by 5 bases and J by 4 bases, with 16 bases between them. CDR1 and CDR2 (germline): DFQATT, SNEGSKA (reference sequence). The CDR3 spans 14 residues. The CDR3 region has the DNA TGCAGTGCTCCCAGGACTCCCAGCGCAGATACGCAGTATTTT. It encodes CSAPRTPSADTQYF.

This chain links TRBV12-3 or TRBV12-4 with TRBJ2-1; no clear D. V was shortened by 10 bases and J by 3 bases, with 13 bases between the two germline ends. The CDR3 runs 13 residues. CDR3 region: CAIQGFGYNEQFF. The CDR3 nucleotides are TGTGCCATTCAAGGGTTTGGCTACAATGAGCAGTTCTTC.

This clonotype has a handful of counts. V and J are TRBV6-6 and TRBJ2-2; unclear D gene. The CDR3 runs 13 residues. Per the germline V gene, CDR1 is MNHNY and CDR2 is SVGAGI (reference sequence). The ends were cut back, 7 bases at V and 1 base at J, with 7 bases in the middle. The CDR3 spells CASKYLNTGELFF. Written as DNA, the CDR3 is TGTGCCAGCAAGTACCTGAACACCGGGGAGCTGTTTTTT.

J is TRBJ2-1 and V is TRBV5-1, with 9 bases aligning to TRBD2. The CDR3 has 15 residues. J gave up 4 bases and V 4 bases, and 6 bases lay outside the gene matches. Germline CDR1 is SGHRS and CDR2 is YFSETQ. For the CDR3, the DNA is TGCGCCAGCAGCACGACTAGCGGTCTTTACAATGAGCAGTTCTTC. Its translation: CASSTTSGLYNEQFF.

On this clonotype itself: One end of the junction varies from germline; a read error may be responsible. This chain connects TRBV4-3 to TRBJ2-5, with D hard to call. Germline V gene data show CDR1 as LGHNA and CDR2 as YSLEER. The CDR3 consists of 13 residues. The CDR3: CASSQGLEETRYF. CDR3 sequence (DNA): TGCGCCAGCAGCCAAGGACTTGAAGAGACCCGGTACTTC.

The chain joins TRBV7-9 to TRBJ2-1; tentative D call: TRBD1 (6 bases). The CDR3 extends over 17 amino acids. Trimming shortened V by 5 bases and J by 7 bases, and 24 bases separated the two germline ends. Germline V gives CDR1 SEHNR, CDR2 FQNEAQ (reference sequence). CDR3 in DNA: TGTGCCAGCAGCCCCGGACAGATGACGACGGGTGTAAATGAGCAGTTCTTC. Protein: CASSPGQMTTGVNEQFF. The full variable domain, completed using reference TRBV7-9 and TRBJ2-1, is DTGVSQNPRHKITKRGQNVTFRCDPISEHNRLYWYRQTLGQGPEFLTYFQNEAQLEKSRLLSDRFSAERPKGSFSTLEIQRTEQGDSAMYLCASSPGQMTTGVNEQFFGPGTRLTVL.

The CDR3 loop reads CASIRLAGETGEQFF. DNA of the CDR3: TGTGCCAGCATTAGACTAGCGGGGGAAACGGGTGAGCAGTTCTTC. The chain carries TRBV6-1 and TRBJ2-1; TRBD2 matches 12 bases. Germline trimming cut 7 bases from V and 9 bases from J; bases unmatched to any gene: 10. CDR3 length equals 15 residues. Looked up from germline, CDR1 is MNHNS and CDR2 is SASEGT.

This chain joins TRBV27 and TRBJ1-5, with TRBD1 as a possible D gene (5 bases). Trimming shortened V by 2 bases and J by 6 bases, and 14 bases separated the two germline ends. Per germline, CDR1 MNHEY and CDR2 SMNVEV (reference sequence). There are 15 residues in the CDR3. This chain's CDR3 is CASSLQGRGGQPQHF. The CDR3 DNA reads as TGTGCCAGCAGTTTACAGGGAAGAGGAGGTCAGCCCCAGCATTTT.

The rearrangement joins TRBV7-2 to TRBJ2-1; D may be TRBD2 (5 bases). Germline lookup yields CDR1 SGHTA and CDR2 FQGNSA. V lost 5 bases and J 3 bases, leaving 14 bases between the germline ends. The length of the CDR3 is 15 residues. Here the CDR3 DNA reads TGTGCCAGCAGCCCGGACTCCAACCTCTACAATGAGCAGTTCTTC. It yields the protein CASSPDSNLYNEQFF.

This chain joins TRBV12-3 or TRBV12-4 and TRBJ2-2, with a weak D call TRBD1 (6 bases). The CDR3 is 13 residues long. Deletions cut 6 bases from V and 8 bases from J, with 13 bases between. The CDR3 DNA reads as TGTGCCAGCAGGTGGGGGCAGGCGGGGGAGCTGTTTTTT. Its translation: CASRWGQAGELFF.

Only a few counts were recorded for this clonotype. V and J are TRBV2 and TRBJ1-2; maybe TRBD1 (6 bases). This CDR3 spans 12 amino acids. Germline V lookup: CDR1 SNHLY, CDR2 FYNNEI. V lost 6 bases to trimming and J lost 6 bases, with 11 bases between them. CDR3 DNA sequence: TGTGCCAGCAGGGGACAAGCCCATGGCTACACCTTC. It yields the protein CASRGQAHGYTF.

V and J are TRBV18 and TRBJ2-5, with a tentative D call TRBD1 (5 bases). This CDR3 spans 15 amino acids. The germline V and J ends were trimmed by 3 bases and 1 base, with 12 bases remaining between them. Germline V lookup: CDR1 KGHSH, CDR2 LQKENI. CDR3 amino acids: CASSPQTATQETQYF. The CDR3 DNA follows: TGTGCCAGCTCACCCCAGACAGCGACCCAAGAGACCCAGTACTTC.